This is a list of T cell receptor beta chains from one sample in a study of OX40 agonist ivuxolimab in advanced cancers. The table came from immunoSEQ multiplex PCR; TCRdb's copy has only in-frame clones and leaves some out. The sample contains about 94,000 clones, around 87% of which appear only once. Sequencing used CD4+ or CD8+ T cells sorted from blood, obtained in a trial of the OX40 agonist ivuxolimab. The receptor set was obtained from an adult with an advanced solid tumor such as melanoma, head and neck, liver or kidney cancer. The CDR3 runs from the conserved cysteine through the conserved F or W. D genes are given only for firm matches. The size of a clone is reported for some rows only, either as once, few or many, or as a class for expanded clones.

cdr3_nt: TGTGCCAGCAGCCCAGACACAGGCAAAAACATTCAGTACTTC; cdr3_aa: CASSPDTGKNIQYF; d_call: .; clone_size: .; j_call: TRBJ2-4; v_call: TRBV7-2
cdr3_nt: TGTGCCAGCAGCCAAGGTCTAGGCTCCTACGAGCAGTACTTC; cdr3_aa: CASSQGLGSYEQYF; d_call: .; clone_size: .; j_call: TRBJ2-7; v_call: TRBV14
cdr3_nt: TGCGCCAGCAGCTTGAGGATTACGGGGTCCACCGGGGAGCTGTTTTTT; cdr3_aa: CASSLRITGSTGELFF; d_call: .; clone_size: .; j_call: TRBJ2-2; v_call: TRBV5-1
cdr3_nt: TGTGCCAGCACCCAAGGGGTATACAATGAGCAGTTCTTC; cdr3_aa: CASTQGVYNEQFF; d_call: .; clone_size: .; j_call: TRBJ2-1; v_call: TRBV7-9
cdr3_nt: TGTGCCAGCAGCTTGCCGGGGTTGGGCTACGAGCAGTACTTC; cdr3_aa: CASSLPGLGYEQYF; d_call: .; clone_size: .; j_call: TRBJ2-7; v_call: TRBV5-5
cdr3_nt: TGTGCCAGCAGCTTGGAACAGGGTAGTGAGACCCAGTACTTC; cdr3_aa: CASSLEQGSETQYF; d_call: .; clone_size: .; j_call: TRBJ2-5; v_call: TRBV5-4
cdr3_nt: TGTGCCAGCAGGACGCAGGTGAATAGCAATCAGCCCCAGCATTTT; cdr3_aa: CASRTQVNSNQPQHF; d_call: .; clone_size: many; j_call: TRBJ1-5; v_call: TRBV6-5
cdr3_nt: TGTGCCAGCAGTTTCGGGGGGGATAGGACCGGGGAGCTGTTTTTT; cdr3_aa: CASSFGGDRTGELFF; d_call: TRBD2; clone_size: .; j_call: TRBJ2-2; v_call: TRBV27
cdr3_nt: TGTGCCTGGAGTAGGCTTGGCGGCTACACCTTC; cdr3_aa: CAWSRLGGYTF; d_call: .; clone_size: .; j_call: TRBJ1-2; v_call: TRBV30
cdr3_nt: TGTGCCAGCAGCTTCCGGAGCGGGGGCTACAATGAGCAGTTCTTC; cdr3_aa: CASSFRSGGYNEQFF; d_call: TRBD2; clone_size: .; j_call: TRBJ2-1; v_call: TRBV11-3
cdr3_nt: TGTGCCAGCTCAACCTTAGGGCGCGAGCAGTACTTC; cdr3_aa: CASSTLGREQYF; d_call: .; clone_size: .; j_call: TRBJ2-7; v_call: TRBV18
cdr3_nt: TGTGCCAGCAGCTTCTCCGTCGGGACTAGCGGGGGGCCCAGCTCCTACAATGAGCAGTTCTTC; cdr3_aa: CASSFSVGTSGGPSSYNEQFF; d_call: TRBD2; clone_size: .; j_call: TRBJ2-1; v_call: TRBV7-8
cdr3_nt: TGCGCCAGCAGCTTGGATAGGACAGGGGCTTTTGGTTCACCCCTCCACTTT; cdr3_aa: CASSLDRTGAFGSPLHF; d_call: TRBD1; clone_size: .; j_call: TRBJ1-6; v_call: TRBV5-1
cdr3_nt: TGTGCCAGCAGCCCCGGCTGGAACACCATATATTTT; cdr3_aa: CASSPGWNTIYF; d_call: .; clone_size: .; j_call: TRBJ1-3; v_call: TRBV14
cdr3_nt: TGTGCCAGTAATCAGGGGAAGAACACTGAAGCTTTCTTT; cdr3_aa: CASNQGKNTEAFF; d_call: .; clone_size: .; j_call: TRBJ1-1; v_call: TRBV19
cdr3_nt: TGTGCCAGCAGCCACGGGACAGGGCGCGAGCAGTACTTC; cdr3_aa: CASSHGTGREQYF; d_call: TRBD1; clone_size: few; j_call: TRBJ2-7; v_call: TRBV11-3
cdr3_nt: TGTGCCAGTCGGAGACAGGCGGGTGAAAAACTGTTTTTT; cdr3_aa: CASRRQAGEKLFF; d_call: .; clone_size: .; j_call: TRBJ1-4; v_call: TRBV19
cdr3_nt: TGTGCCAGCAGCTTGGGCTTTACCTACGAGCAGTACTTC; cdr3_aa: CASSLGFTYEQYF; d_call: .; clone_size: .; j_call: TRBJ2-7; v_call: TRBV7-2
cdr3_nt: TGTGCCACCAGCAGAGGGTCGGGATCTGGGAAAAACACCGGGGAGCTGTTTTTT; cdr3_aa: CATSRGSGSGKNTGELFF; d_call: .; clone_size: .; j_call: TRBJ2-2; v_call: TRBV15
cdr3_nt: TGCGCCAGCAGCCTGGAGGGATTTAGCAATCAGCCCCAGCATTTT; cdr3_aa: CASSLEGFSNQPQHF; d_call: .; clone_size: .; j_call: TRBJ1-5; v_call: TRBV5-1
cdr3_nt: TGTGCCAGCAGCCCCCAGCCTAGCCCACTCCTCTTCTATGGCTACACCTTC; cdr3_aa: CASSPQPSPLLFYGYTF; d_call: .; clone_size: .; j_call: TRBJ1-2; v_call: TRBV5-4
cdr3_nt: TGTGCCAGCAGCTTTGTGGGGGGCACCTACGAGCAGTACTTC; cdr3_aa: CASSFVGGTYEQYF; d_call: .; clone_size: .; j_call: TRBJ2-7; v_call: TRBV7-3
cdr3_nt: TGTGCCAGCAACGTCGCCCGAGACCGAGCCTGCTATGGCTACACCTTC; cdr3_aa: CASNVARDRACYGYTF; d_call: .; clone_size: .; j_call: TRBJ1-2; v_call: TRBV27
cdr3_nt: TGTGCCAGCAGCGTAGCGAACAGGGTGACCAACTATGGCTACACCTTC; cdr3_aa: CASSVANRVTNYGYTF; d_call: .; clone_size: .; j_call: TRBJ1-2; v_call: TRBV9
cdr3_nt: TGTGCCAGCAGCTTAGCGGCAGGACCCAATCAGCCCCAGCATTTT; cdr3_aa: CASSLAAGPNQPQHF; d_call: .; clone_size: .; j_call: TRBJ1-5; v_call: TRBV7-2
cdr3_nt: TGTGCCAGCAAAGACAGGGAAAAACTGTTTTTT; cdr3_aa: CASKDREKLFF; d_call: .; clone_size: .; j_call: TRBJ1-4; v_call: TRBV6-6
cdr3_nt: TGTGCCAGCAGCTTGACGGATGCAACTAATGAAAAACTGTTTTTT; cdr3_aa: CASSLTDATNEKLFF; d_call: .; clone_size: .; j_call: TRBJ1-4; v_call: TRBV7-9
cdr3_nt: TGCAGCGTTGCCGGCTCGTACCAAGAGACCCAGTACTTC; cdr3_aa: CSVAGSYQETQYF; d_call: .; clone_size: .; j_call: TRBJ2-5; v_call: TRBV29-1
cdr3_nt: TGTGCCAGCAGTGACAGTCTAGCGGGCTACAATGAGCAGTTCTTC; cdr3_aa: CASSDSLAGYNEQFF; d_call: TRBD2; clone_size: .; j_call: TRBJ2-1; v_call: TRBV6-4
cdr3_nt: TGTGCCAGTAGTATTGACTATGGCTACACCTTC; cdr3_aa: CASSIDYGYTF; d_call: .; clone_size: .; j_call: TRBJ1-2; v_call: TRBV19
cdr3_nt: TGCAGCGTACAGGGTCGTGGCAATCAGCCCCAGCATTTT; cdr3_aa: CSVQGRGNQPQHF; d_call: .; clone_size: .; j_call: TRBJ1-5; v_call: TRBV29-1
cdr3_nt: TGTGCCAGCAGCCAAACTCCCGACAGGGGGTACCAAGAGACCCAGTACTTC; cdr3_aa: CASSQTPDRGYQETQYF; d_call: TRBD1; clone_size: .; j_call: TRBJ2-5; v_call: TRBV16